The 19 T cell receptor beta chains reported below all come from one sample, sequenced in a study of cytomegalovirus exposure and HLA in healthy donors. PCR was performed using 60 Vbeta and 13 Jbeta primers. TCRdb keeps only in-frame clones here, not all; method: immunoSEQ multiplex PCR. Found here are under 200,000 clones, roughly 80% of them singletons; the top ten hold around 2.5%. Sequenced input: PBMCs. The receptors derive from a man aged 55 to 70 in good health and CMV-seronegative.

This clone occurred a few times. DNA for the CDR3: TGTGCCAGCAGTCCACTACGTCCTGGCACTGAAGCTTTCTTT. This codes for CASSPLRPGTEAFF. The V call is TRBV6-6, the J call TRBJ1-1, with no clear D. The length of the CDR3 is 14 residues. V lost 5 bases and J lost 4, with 14 bases in between. In germline, CDR1 is MNHNY, CDR2 SVGAGI (reference sequence).

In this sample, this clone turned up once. CDR3 nucleotides: TGTGCCAGCAGCCAAGATCGTGCTAACTATGGCTACACCTTC. Translation gives CASSQDRANYGYTF. The chain recombines TRBV4-2 with TRBJ1-2; D is unresolved. The CDR3 extends over 14 amino acids. From germline, CDR1 is LGHNA and CDR2 YNFKEQ. Trimming took off 0 bases at V and 0 bases at J, with 5 bases between the two ends.

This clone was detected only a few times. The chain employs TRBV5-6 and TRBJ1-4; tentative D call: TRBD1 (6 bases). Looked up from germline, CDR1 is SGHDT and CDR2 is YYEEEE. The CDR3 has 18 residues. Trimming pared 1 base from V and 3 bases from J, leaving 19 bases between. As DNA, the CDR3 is TGTGCCAGCAGCTTGTCGGTCGGGGGGGGCGCCCCTAATGAAAAACTGTTTTTT. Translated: CASSLSVGGGAPNEKLFF. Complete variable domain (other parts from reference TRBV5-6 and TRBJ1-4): DAGVTQSPTHLIKTRGQQVTLRCSPKSGHDTVSWYQQALGQGPQFIFQYYEEEERQRGNFPDRFSGHQFPNYSSELNVNALLLGDSALYLCASSLSVGGGAPNEKLFFGSGTQLSVL.

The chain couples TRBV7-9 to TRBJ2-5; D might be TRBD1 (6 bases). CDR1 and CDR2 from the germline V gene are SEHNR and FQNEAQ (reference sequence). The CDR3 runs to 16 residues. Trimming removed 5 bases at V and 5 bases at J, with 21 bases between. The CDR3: CASSHSVQGRTETQYF. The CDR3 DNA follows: TGTGCCAGCAGCCATTCGGTGCAGGGGCGCACCGAGACCCAGTACTTC.

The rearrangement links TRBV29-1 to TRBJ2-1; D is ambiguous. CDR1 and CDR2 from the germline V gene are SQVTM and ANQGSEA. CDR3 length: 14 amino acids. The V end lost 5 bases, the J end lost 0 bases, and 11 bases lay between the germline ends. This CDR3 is CSVNLISSYNEQFF. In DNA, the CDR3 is TGCAGCGTTAACTTGATAAGCTCCTACAATGAGCAGTTCTTC.

DNA of the CDR3: TGTGCCAGCAGCCTAGGGGGACAAGGAAACACCATATATTTT. Protein: CASSLGGQGNTIYF. J is TRBJ1-3 and V is TRBV7-6, with a weak D call TRBD1 (6 bases). The germline V and J ends were trimmed by 5 bases and 4 bases, with 12 bases remaining between them. There are 14 residues in the CDR3. The germline V gene encodes CDR1 SGHVS and CDR2 FNYEAQ.

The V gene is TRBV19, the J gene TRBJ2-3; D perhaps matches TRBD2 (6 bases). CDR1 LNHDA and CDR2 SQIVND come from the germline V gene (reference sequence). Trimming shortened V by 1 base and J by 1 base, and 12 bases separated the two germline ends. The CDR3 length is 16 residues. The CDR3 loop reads CASSIAGVAGTDTQYF. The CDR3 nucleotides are TGTGCCAGTAGTATAGCGGGGGTAGCGGGCACAGATACGCAGTATTTT.

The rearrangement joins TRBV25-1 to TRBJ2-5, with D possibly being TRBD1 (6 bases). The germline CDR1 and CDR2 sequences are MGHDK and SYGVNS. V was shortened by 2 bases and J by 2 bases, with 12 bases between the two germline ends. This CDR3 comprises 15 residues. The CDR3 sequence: CASSETGWSQETQYF. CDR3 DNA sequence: TGTGCCAGCAGTGAAACAGGGTGGTCACAAGAGACCCAGTACTTC. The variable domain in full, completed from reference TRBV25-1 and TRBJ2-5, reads EADIYQTPRYLVIGTGKKITLECSQTMGHDKMYWYQQDPGMELHLIHYSYGVNSTEKGDLSSESTVSRIRTEHFPLTLESARPSHTSQYLCASSETGWSQETQYFGPGTRLLVL.

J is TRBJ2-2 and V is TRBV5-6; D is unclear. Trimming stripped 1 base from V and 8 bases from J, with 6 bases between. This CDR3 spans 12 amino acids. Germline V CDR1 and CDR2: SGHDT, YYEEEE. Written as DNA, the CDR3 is TGTGCCAGCAGCTTGTCCAGGGGGGAGCTGTTTTTT. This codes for CASSLSRGELFF. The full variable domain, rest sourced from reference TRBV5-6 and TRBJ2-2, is DAGVTQSPTHLIKTRGQQVTLRCSPKSGHDTVSWYQQALGQGPQFIFQYYEEEERQRGNFPDRFSGHQFPNYSSELNVNALLLGDSALYLCASSLSRGELFFGEGSRLTVL.

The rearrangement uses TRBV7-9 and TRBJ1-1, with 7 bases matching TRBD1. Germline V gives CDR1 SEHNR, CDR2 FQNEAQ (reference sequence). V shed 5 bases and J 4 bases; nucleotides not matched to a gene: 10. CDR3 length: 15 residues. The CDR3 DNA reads TGTGCCAGCAGCCCTAGAAGGGGGCGAGTCACTGAAGCTTTCTTT. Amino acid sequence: CASSPRRGRVTEAFF.

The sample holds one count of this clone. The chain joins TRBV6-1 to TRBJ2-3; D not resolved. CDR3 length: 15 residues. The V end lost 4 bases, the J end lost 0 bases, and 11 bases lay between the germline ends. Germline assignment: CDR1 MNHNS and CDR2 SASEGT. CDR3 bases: TGTGCCAGCAGTGCCACTCCTTCTAGCACAGATACGCAGTATTTT. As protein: CASSATPSSTDTQYF.

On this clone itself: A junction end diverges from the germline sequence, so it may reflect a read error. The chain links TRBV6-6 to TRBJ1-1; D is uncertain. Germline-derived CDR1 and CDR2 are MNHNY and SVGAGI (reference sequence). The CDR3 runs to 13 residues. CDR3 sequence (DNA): TGTGCCAGCAGTTACTCCGGGGAAAGTGGACGGACTTTT. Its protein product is CASSYSGESGRTF.

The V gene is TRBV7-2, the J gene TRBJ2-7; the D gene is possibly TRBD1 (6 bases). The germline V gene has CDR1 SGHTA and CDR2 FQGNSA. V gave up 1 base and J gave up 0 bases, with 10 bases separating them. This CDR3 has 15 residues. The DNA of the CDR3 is TGTGCCAGCAGCTTAGAGGGGGTCAGCTCCTACGAGCAGTACTTC. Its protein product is CASSLEGVSSYEQYF.

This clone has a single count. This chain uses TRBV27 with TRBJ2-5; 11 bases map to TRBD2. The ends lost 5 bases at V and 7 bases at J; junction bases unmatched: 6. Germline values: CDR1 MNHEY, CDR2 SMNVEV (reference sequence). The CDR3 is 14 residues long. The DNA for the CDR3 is TGTGCCAGCAGTCCTCGGACTAGCGGGTGGACCCAGTACTTC. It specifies CASSPRTSGWTQYF.

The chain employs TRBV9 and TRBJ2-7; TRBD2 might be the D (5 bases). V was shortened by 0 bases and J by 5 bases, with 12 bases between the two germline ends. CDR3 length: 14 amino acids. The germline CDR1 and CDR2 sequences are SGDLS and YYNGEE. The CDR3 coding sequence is TGTGCCAGCAGCGTAGCGGGGAGCATGGACGAGCAGTACTTC. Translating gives CASSVAGSMDEQYF.

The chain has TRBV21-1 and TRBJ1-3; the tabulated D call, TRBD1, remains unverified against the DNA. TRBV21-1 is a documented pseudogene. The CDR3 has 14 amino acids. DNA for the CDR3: TGTGCCAGCACCAGGACAGGGACGGGAAACACCATATATTTT. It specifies CASTRTGTGNTIYF.

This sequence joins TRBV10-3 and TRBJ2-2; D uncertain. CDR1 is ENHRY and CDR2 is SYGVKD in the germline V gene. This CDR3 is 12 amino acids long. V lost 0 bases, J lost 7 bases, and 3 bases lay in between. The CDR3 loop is CAISESSGELFF. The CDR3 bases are TGTGCCATCAGTGAGTCCAGCGGGGAGCTGTTTTTT.

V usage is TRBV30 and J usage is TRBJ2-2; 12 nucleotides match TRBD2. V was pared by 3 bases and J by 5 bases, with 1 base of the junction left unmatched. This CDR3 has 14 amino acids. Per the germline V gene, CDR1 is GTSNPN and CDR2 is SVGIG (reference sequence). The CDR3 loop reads CAWRLAGGTGELFF. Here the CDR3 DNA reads TGTGCCTGGAGACTAGCGGGAGGTACCGGGGAGCTGTTTTTT.

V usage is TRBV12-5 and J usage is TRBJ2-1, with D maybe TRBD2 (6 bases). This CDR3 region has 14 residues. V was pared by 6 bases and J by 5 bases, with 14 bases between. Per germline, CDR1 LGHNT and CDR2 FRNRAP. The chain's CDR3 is CASGGGLSNNEQFF. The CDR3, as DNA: TGTGCTAGTGGGGGGGGTCTGAGCAACAATGAGCAGTTCTTC.